This TCR beta chain was documented in a study of blood T cell repertoires in COVID-19. On the study more broadly: In each case, the material was cDNA or gDNA derived from T cells, B-cell-depleted T cells, or PBMCs.

This table comes from immunoSEQ multiplex PCR, and its TCRdb copy is limited to in-frame clones, with some not included. The sample consists of some 530,000 clones, roughly nine tenths of them appearing once. The CDR3 runs 13 residues. From germline, CDR1 is LNHDA and CDR2 SQIVND (reference sequence). Trimming removed 4 bases at V and 0 bases at J, with 4 bases between. Source material: PBMCs or T cells enriched from blood (not recorded which). The TCR comes from a woman aged 60-75 years who had recovered from COVID-19. The rearrangement joins TRBV19 to TRBJ1-5; no firm D call. As DNA, the CDR3 is TGTGCCAGTAGTAAATATAGCAATCAGCCCCAGCATTTT. Encoded protein: CASSKYSNQPQHF.